The 28 T cell receptor beta chains listed next were all sequenced from one sample in a study of T cells in localized non-small cell lung cancer. Assay: immunoSEQ multiplex PCR; the TCRdb copy retains only in-frame clones and omits some. The sample carries about 76,000 clones, approximately 84% recorded once. The input for sequencing was peripheral blood, taken before any cancer treatment. The receptors were gathered from a female donor aged 60 or older with stage I lung adenocarcinoma.

This clone came up once. The rearrangement links TRBV19 to TRBJ1-2, with 11 bases fitting TRBD1. Germline V lookup: CDR1 LNHDA, CDR2 SQIVND (reference sequence). V dropped 5 bases and J dropped 7; count of bases not matched to a gene: 3. This CDR3 has 13 residues. The CDR3 protein is CASSWDRGSGYTF. The CDR3 DNA reads TGTGCCAGTAGTTGGGACAGGGGGTCTGGCTACACCTTC.

V and J are TRBV7-2 and TRBJ2-3; 14 bases are shared with TRBD2. CDR1 and CDR2 (germline): SGHTA, FQGNSA. The CDR3 contains 17 residues. V shed 5 bases, J shed 1 base, and the junction held 5 bases outside the gene matches. The chain's CDR3 is CASSPQTSGGGTDTQYF. The CDR3 nucleotides read TGTGCCAGCAGCCCGCAGACTAGCGGGGGGGGCACAGATACGCAGTATTTT.

The J gene is TRBJ1-2, the V gene TRBV11-2; a possible D gene is TRBD1 (5 bases). V was trimmed by 0 bases and J by 8 bases, leaving 13 bases between them. Germline V gene sequence: CDR1 SGHAT, CDR2 FQNNGV. CDR3 size: 14 residues. The CDR3 DNA is TGTGCCAGCAGCTTAGATCTAGCAGGGCAAGGCTACACCTTC. Protein: CASSLDLAGQGYTF.

V and J are TRBV5-3 and TRBJ2-7; the D is unclear. TRBV5-3 counts as an open reading frame of uncertain function. Trimming pared 8 bases from V and 8 bases from J, leaving 20 bases between. The CDR3 has 13 residues. In DNA, the CDR3 is TGTGCCAGCAGCGACGGTCGGGTCGAAAAGCAGTACTTC. Its protein is CASSDGRVEKQYF.

The chain carries TRBV10-3 and TRBJ1-2, with D uncertain. The ends were cut back, 1 base at V and 4 bases at J, with 7 bases in the middle. In germline, CDR1 is ENHRY, CDR2 SYGVKD. This CDR3 is built from 13 residues. The chain's CDR3 is CAISEFEGYGYTF. In DNA, the CDR3 is TGTGCCATCAGTGAGTTTGAGGGCTATGGCTACACCTTC.

DNA of the CDR3: TGCAGTGCTAGCCTGTTGGAGGGCTACACCTTC. Amino acids: CSASLLEGYTF. The rearrangement links TRBV20-1 to TRBJ1-2; no clear D gene. CDR1 is DFQATT, CDR2 SNEGSKA, per germline (reference sequence). The CDR3 spans 11 residues. V lost 3 bases and J lost 8, with 10 bases in between.

A word on this clone: The junction does not match germline at one end; this may be a read error. This chain links TRBV4-1 with TRBJ2-7; tentative D call: TRBD2 (6 bases). In germline, CDR1 is MGHRA, CDR2 YSYEKL. The CDR3 runs 15 residues. The DNA for the CDR3 is TGCGCCAGCAGCCAAGGAGGCGGGGTGTTCAGCGGTCCGCACTTC. Translating it yields CASSQGGGVFSGPHF.

The rearrangement links TRBV5-6 to TRBJ2-7; 7 bases agree with TRBD2. CDR1 and CDR2 (germline): SGHDT, YYEEEE. The CDR3 runs to 15 residues. Trimming removed 5 bases from V and 0 bases from J; junction bases left unmatched: 8. This CDR3 is CASRFRGGGSYEQYF. CDR3 bases: TGTGCCAGCAGGTTTAGGGGCGGGGGCTCCTACGAGCAGTACTTC.

The rearrangement uses TRBV7-2 and TRBJ1-1; no firm D call. V shed 10 bases and J shed 11 bases, with 17 bases lying between them. The CDR3 is 11 amino acids. Germline V CDR1 and CDR2: SGHTA, FQGNSA. The CDR3 region has the DNA TGTGCCACCGTAACCGGGAGCAGGGCTTTCTTT. Residues: CATVTGSRAFF.

V usage is TRBV10-3 and J usage is TRBJ1-3, with 11 bases matching TRBD1. In germline, CDR1 is ENHRY, CDR2 SYGVKD. V lost 0 bases, J lost 5 bases, and 3 bases stayed unmatched. This CDR3 spans 16 amino acids. The CDR3 spells CAISESWTGGRNTIYF. The CDR3 DNA follows: TGTGCCATCAGTGAGTCTTGGACAGGGGGCCGAAACACCATATATTTT.

The chain combines TRBV7-9 with TRBJ1-2; D not resolved. V lost 1 base, J lost 8 bases, and 8 bases lay in between. CDR1 SEHNR and CDR2 FQNEAQ come from the germline V gene (reference sequence). This CDR3 region has 12 residues. The CDR3 is CASSLEERGYTF. CDR3 DNA sequence: TGTGCCAGCAGCTTAGAAGAGAGGGGCTACACCTTC.

CDR3: CATQPGLAFEQFF. The CDR3 bases are TGTGCCACCCAACCGGGACTAGCTTTTGAGCAGTTCTTC. The V gene is TRBV19, the J gene TRBJ2-1; 9 bases are shared with TRBD2. With 10 bases clipped from V and 9 bases from J, the junction kept 10 bases outside the gene matches. CDR3 length equals 13 residues. Looked up from germline, CDR1 is LNHDA and CDR2 is SQIVND (reference sequence).

V is TRBV10-3 and J is TRBJ2-7, with 11 positions matching TRBD2. V shed 11 bases, J shed 1 base, and the junction held 10 bases outside the gene matches. This CDR3 has 15 residues. CDR1 is ENHRY and CDR2 is SYGVKD in the germline V gene. The CDR3 loop reads CASLPSGGKSYEQYF. The CDR3 DNA follows: TGTGCCTCCCTTCCTAGCGGGGGGAAGTCCTACGAGCAGTACTTC.

The chain combines TRBV12-5 with TRBJ1-1; D not resolved. The CDR3 spans 11 residues. Germline CDR1 reads LGHNT; CDR2 reads FRNRAP. V lost 5 bases to trimming and J lost 3 bases, with 4 bases between them. CDR3 region: CASGRDTEAFF. CDR3 nucleotide sequence: TGTGCTAGTGGTAGGGACACTGAAGCTTTCTTT.

The rearrangement uses TRBV5-1 and TRBJ2-7; D gene uncertain. V lost 0 bases and J 0 bases, leaving 7 bases between the germline ends. From germline, CDR1 is SGHRS and CDR2 YFSETQ. CDR3 length: 14 amino acids. The CDR3 nucleotides read TGCGCCAGCAGCTTGGTGGGGTTCTCCTACGAGCAGTACTTC. Translated: CASSLVGFSYEQYF.

The chain carries TRBV6-6 and TRBJ1-4; no definite D call. The CDR3 runs to 16 residues. V shed 0 bases and J shed 0 bases, with 8 bases lying between them. Germline loops: CDR1 MNHNY, CDR2 SVGAGI (reference sequence). The CDR3 coding sequence is TGTGCCAGCAGTTACTCAGGGAGATCAACTAATGAAAAACTGTTTTTT. This sequence encodes CASSYSGRSTNEKLFF.

CDR3 protein: CASSSAAIKMNTEAFF. The CDR3 DNA follows: TGTGCCAGTAGTTCGGCGGCTATAAAAATGAACACTGAAGCTTTCTTT. The chain is built from TRBV19 and TRBJ1-1; no firm D call. Germline-derived CDR1 and CDR2 are LNHDA and SQIVND (reference sequence). This CDR3 spans 16 amino acids. V dropped 5 bases and J dropped 0 bases, with 16 bases sitting between them.

The J gene is TRBJ2-7, the V gene TRBV2, with a possible D match to TRBD2 (6 bases). The CDR3 runs to 15 residues. CDR1 is SNHLY, CDR2 FYNNEI, per germline. Trimming cost V 0 bases and J 6 bases, with 15 bases left between them. The CDR3 loop reads CASSEAGGPGGEQYF. The CDR3 region has the DNA TGTGCCAGCAGTGAAGCCGGGGGACCTGGCGGCGAGCAGTACTTC.

V and J are TRBV7-2 and TRBJ2-7; D may be TRBD1 (7 bases). Germline V gives CDR1 SGHTA, CDR2 FQGNSA. Trimming cost V 3 bases and J 1 base, with 13 bases left between them. This CDR3 comprises 15 residues. DNA of the CDR3: TGTGCCAGCAGCTTGTGGCAGGGGGGTTCCTACGAGCAGTACTTC. It is translated as CASSLWQGGSYEQYF.

This clone occurred a few times. The chain combines TRBV27 with TRBJ2-2; D possibly corresponds to TRBD1 (6 bases). This CDR3 comprises 15 residues. V dropped 6 bases and J dropped 4 bases, with 15 bases sitting between them. Germline CDR1 MNHEY, CDR2 SMNVEV (reference sequence). CDR3 DNA sequence: TGTGCCAGCAGCCTACAGGGAACGATCACCGGGGAGCTGTTTTTT. It translates to CASSLQGTITGELFF.

The chain has TRBV5-1 and TRBJ1-2, with D possibly TRBD1 on 6 matching bases. The CDR3 is made up of 15 amino acids. The V end lost 0 bases, the J end lost 4 bases, and 13 bases lay between the germline ends. Germline V gene lookup returns CDR1 SGHRS and CDR2 YFSETQ. For the CDR3, the DNA is TGCGCCAGCAGCTTGGTTCTGGGGGCGGGCTATGGCTACACCTTC. Its protein product is CASSLVLGAGYGYTF.

This clone has just one count. The gene calls are TRBV7-2 and TRBJ1-5; D might be TRBD1 (6 bases). V was shortened by 4 bases and J by 7 bases, with 11 bases between the two germline ends. CDR1 and CDR2 from the germline V gene are SGHTA and FQGNSA. This CDR3 is built from 13 residues. The CDR3 coding sequence is TGTGCCAGCAGCTCCGACCAGGGGCAGCCCCAGCATTTT. Translation: CASSSDQGQPQHF. The full variable domain, with the rest looked up from reference TRBV7-2 and TRBJ1-5, is GAGVSQSPSNKVTEKGKDVELRCDPISGHTALYWYRQSLGQGLEFLIYFQGNSAPDKSGLPSDRFSAERTGGSVSTLTIQRTQQEDSAVYLCASSSDQGQPQHFGDGTRLSIL.

The V gene is TRBV7-8, the J gene TRBJ1-1; D is ambiguous. Between the trimmed V and J ends, which lost 2 bases and 3 bases, there was a span of 7 bases. Per the germline V gene, CDR1 is SGHVS and CDR2 is FQNEAQ. The CDR3 sequence is 13 residues long. For the CDR3, the DNA is TGTGCCAGCAGCTTAATGGGATACACTGAAGCTTTCTTT. Protein product: CASSLMGYTEAFF.

The chain links TRBV11-3 to TRBJ2-3; possible D gene TRBD1, 6 bases. The CDR3 is made up of 15 amino acids. The germline V gene encodes CDR1 SGHNT and CDR2 YENEEA. The V end was cut by 2 bases, the J end by 1 base, with 10 bases between. This chain's CDR3 is CASSLSPGGTDTQYF. The CDR3 nucleotides are TGTGCCAGCAGCTTATCCCCAGGGGGCACAGATACGCAGTATTTT.

J is TRBJ1-1 and V is TRBV27; D call uncertain. The CDR3 spans 15 residues. Germline loops: CDR1 MNHEY, CDR2 SMNVEV (reference sequence). Trimming removed 0 bases from V and 3 bases from J, with 11 bases in between. The CDR3 DNA reads TGTGCCAGCAGTTTATCGGTAGGGTCGTACACTGAAGCTTTCTTT. It codes for CASSLSVGSYTEAFF.

This sequence joins TRBV10-3 and TRBJ2-3; D remains unclear. V was clipped by 0 bases and J by 6 bases, with 7 bases between them. Germline loops: CDR1 ENHRY, CDR2 SYGVKD. This CDR3 spans 13 amino acids. CDR3 sequence: CAISESRVDTQYF. CDR3 DNA: TGTGCCATCAGTGAGTCTCGAGTTGATACGCAGTATTTT.

This clone has a single count. V and J are TRBV10-3 and TRBJ1-1; D is possibly TRBD1 (5 bases). Trimming left V 8 bases short and J 5 bases short, with 15 bases between. The CDR3 covers 13 residues. Germline V lookup: CDR1 ENHRY, CDR2 SYGVKD. CDR3 DNA sequence: TGTGCCATCCAAGTAGGAGGGGATACTGAAGCTTTCTTT. Translating it yields CAIQVGGDTEAFF.

V is TRBV28 and J is TRBJ2-7, with 7 bases that match TRBD2. CDR3 length: 13 amino acids. The trim removed 9 bases at V and 4 bases at J, leaving 9 bases unmatched. In germline, CDR1 is MDHEN, CDR2 SYDVKM. The CDR3 DNA reads TGTGCCAGACGACTAGCAAGGAGGTACGAGCAGTACTTC. It codes for CARRLARRYEQYF.